This T cell receptor beta chain was sequenced for a study of cytomegalovirus exposure and HLA in healthy donors. Use of 60 Vbeta and 13 Jbeta primers characterized the PCR. Using immunoSEQ multiplex PCR, the repertoire was profiled, and TCRdb retains in-frame clones only, with some absent. The table records 60,000 or so clones, around 90% of them present only once. The V and J ends lost 2 bases and 5 bases, in that order; junction bases with no gene match: 11. CDR1 is MGHRA, CDR2 YSYEKL, per germline. This CDR3 is 16 amino acids long. Sequencing was performed on PBMCs. The chain combines TRBV4-1 with TRBJ2-7, with TRBD1 matching over 8 bases. This sequence was found in a man aged 25-45 years in good health and CMV-seropositive. The CDR3 DNA is TGCGCCAGCAGCCAACATGGGACAGGCGGGGCTGACGAGCAGTACTTC. Its protein is CASSQHGTGGADEQYF.